The 17 T cell receptor beta chains listed next were all sequenced from one sample in a study of breast tumors, draining lymph nodes, adjacent tissues. TCRdb reprocessed the multiplex PCR reads with MiXCR, giving one entry per CDR3 protein. This sample yields about 180,000 distinct CDR3 sequences, of which around a third are seen a single time; roughly 4.5% belongs to the top ten. Samples came from axillary lymph nodes draining the breast cancer. Sequenced material: axillary lymph node tissue. The receptors originated from a female donor with breast cancer. Some clones in this sample may be carry-over from other donors' samples.

This clonotype was detected many times. The chain employs TRBV7-9 and TRBJ1-6; D perhaps matches TRBD1 (5 bases). Between the trimmed V and J ends, which lost 3 bases and 11 bases, there was a span of 8 bases. In germline, CDR1 is SEHNR, CDR2 FQNEAQ (reference sequence). There are 12 residues in the CDR3. The CDR3 nucleotides are TGTGCCAGCAGCTTGGGGGACCCACCCCTCCACTTT. Amino acid sequence: CASSLGDPPLHF. The full variable domain, its missing parts supplied by reference TRBV7-9 and TRBJ1-6, is DTGVSQNPRHKITKRGQNVTFRCDPISEHNRLYWYRQTLGQGPEFLTYFQNEAQLEKSRLLSDRFSAERPKGSFSTLEIQRTEQGDSAMYLCASSLGDPPLHFGNGTRLTVT.

The chain employs TRBV29-1 and TRBJ2-1; 14 bases are a match to TRBD2. The V gene's germline CDR1 is SQVTM and CDR2 ANQGSEA. The CDR3 sequence is 20 residues long. With V trimmed by 2 bases and J by 8 bases, 20 bases remained unmatched. In DNA, the CDR3 is TGCAGCGTTGAAAATTTTGGTATGGGACTAGCGGGAGAGGTTTGGTATGAGCAGTTCTTC. Amino acids: CSVENFGMGLAGEVWYEQFF.

This clonotype was counted between two and nine times. A much more abundant neighbour one base away suggests this may be a read error. The chain uses TRBV19 and TRBJ2-7, with 7 positions matching TRBD1. The junction had 8 bases not matched to a gene; V was cut back by 3 bases and J by 3 bases. The CDR3 loop spans 15 amino acids. The germline gives CDR1 LNHDA, CDR2 SQIVND (reference sequence). The CDR3: CASSMGTESVYEQYF. CDR3 in DNA: TGTGCCAGTAGTATGGGGACAGAGTCGGTCTACGAGCAGTACTTC. The full variable domain, with the rest looked up from reference TRBV19 and TRBJ2-7, is DGGITQSPKYLFRKEGQNVTLSCEQNLNHDAMYWYRQDPGQGLRLIYYSQIVNDFQKGDIAEGYSVSREKKESFPLTVTSAQKNPTAFYLCASSMGTESVYEQYFGPGTRLTVT.

This chain uses TRBV3-1 with TRBJ1-2; D is perhaps TRBD1 (5 bases). The CDR3 is made up of 13 amino acids. CDR1 is LGHDT, CDR2 YNNKEL, per germline (reference sequence). V was shortened by 4 bases and J by 7 bases, with 13 bases between the two germline ends. The CDR3, as DNA: TGTGCCAGCAGCCGGGAGGGGAGTGGTGGCTACACCTTC. It codes for CASSREGSGGYTF.

This clonotype is termed medium-sized (0.01 to 0.1%). The chain combines TRBV25-1 with TRBJ2-7, with unresolved D. V shed 7 bases and J shed 3 bases, with 10 bases lying between them. The germline V gene has CDR1 MGHDK and CDR2 SYGVNS. The CDR3 runs to 12 residues. In nucleotides, the CDR3 is TGTGCCAGCAAGGCTGGAAACTACGAGCAGTACTTC. Its protein product is CASKAGNYEQYF.

This clonotype has a count of ten or more. The chain's CDR3 is CVFSRDSSYEQYF. CDR3 DNA sequence: TGCGTCTTTTCCCGGGACTCGTCCTACGAGCAGTACTTC. The chain recombines TRBV20-1 with TRBJ2-7; tentatively, D is TRBD2 (6 bases). Germline V gives CDR1 DFQATT, CDR2 SNEGSKA (reference sequence). The CDR3 extends over 13 amino acids.

Many counts were recorded for this clonotype. This chain connects TRBV4-2 to TRBJ2-7; D call uncertain. Trimming cost V 4 bases and J 0 bases, with 13 bases left between them. The CDR3 spans 15 residues. Germline-derived CDR1 and CDR2 are LGHNA and YNFKEQ. The CDR3 sequence: CASSPQTQSSYEQYF. The DNA for the CDR3 is TGTGCCAGCAGCCCTCAGACTCAAAGCTCCTACGAGCAGTACTTC.

This clonotype has at least ten counts. The V call is TRBV3-1, the J call TRBJ1-5; no clear D gene. The CDR3 covers 14 residues. Looked up from germline, CDR1 is LGHDT and CDR2 is YNNKEL (reference sequence). Trimming cost V 1 base and J 6 bases, with 10 bases left between them. The CDR3 nucleotides are TGTGCCAGCAGCCAAGGAGTCGCCGGTCAGCCCCAGCATTTT. This encodes CASSQGVAGQPQHF.

This clonotype is categorized as medium-sized (0.01 to 0.1%). This CDR3 reads CSARDQGAGANVLTF. The DNA of the CDR3 is TGCAGTGCTAGAGATCAGGGGGCTGGGGCCAACGTCCTGACTTTC. The chain links TRBV20-1 to TRBJ2-6, with 7 bases that match TRBD1. The V segment lost 0 bases and the J segment 2 bases; nucleotides outside the gene matches: 1. This CDR3 spans 15 amino acids. Germline loops: CDR1 DFQATT, CDR2 SNEGSKA (reference sequence).

As for this clonotype: Given a much more abundant clone one base away, this may be a read error. In DNA form, the CDR3 reads TGCAGTGCTAGCGGTAGTCGGGGGGAGACAGATACGCAGTATTTT. It specifies CSASGSRGETDTQYF. The chain is built from TRBV20-1 and TRBJ2-3, with 7 bases fitting TRBD2. After removal of 3 bases from V and 3 bases from J, the junction contained 9 bases not matched to a gene. Germline lookup yields CDR1 DFQATT and CDR2 SNEGSKA (reference sequence). The CDR3 runs to 15 residues.

This clonotype showed up many times. The J gene is TRBJ2-5, the V gene TRBV9; 10 nucleotides align to TRBD2. Germline loops: CDR1 SGDLS, CDR2 YYNGEE. The CDR3 consists of 16 residues. V was pared by 0 bases and J by 2 bases, with 4 bases of the junction left unmatched. The CDR3 coding sequence is TGTGCCAGCAGCGTAGCTGCGGGACTAGCGCAAGAGACCCAGTACTTC. Translating it yields CASSVAAGLAQETQYF.

This clonotype was found many times. The CDR3 here is CASSLGTHYNSPLHF. In nucleotides, the CDR3 is TGTGCCAGCAGCTTAGGGACACACTATAATTCACCCCTCCACTTT. This chain uses TRBV7-3 with TRBJ1-6; TRBD1 might be the D (6 bases). The CDR3 consists of 15 residues. The V gene's germline CDR1 is SGHTA and CDR2 FQGTGA. The germline V and J ends were trimmed by 2 bases and 3 bases, with 8 bases remaining between them.

The chain employs TRBV20-1 and TRBJ2-7; D unclear. The CDR3 has 15 residues. The germline gives CDR1 DFQATT, CDR2 SNEGSKA (reference sequence). V dropped 3 bases and J dropped 0 bases, with 15 bases sitting between them. The CDR3 DNA reads as TGCAGTGCTAGGGGTGCACCTCCGTGCTCCTACGAGCAGTACTTC. Protein product: CSARGAPPCSYEQYF.

This clonotype was observed at least ten times. The chain combines TRBV6-1 with TRBJ1-4; D perhaps matches TRBD1 (6 bases). Trimming removed 2 bases at V and 5 bases at J, with 9 bases between. The CDR3 has 14 residues. Looked up from germline, CDR1 is MNHNS and CDR2 is SASEGT. This CDR3 is CASSEWQGNEKLFF. CDR3 DNA sequence: TGTGCCAGCAGTGAATGGCAGGGGAATGAAAAACTGTTTTTT.

This clonotype was seen ten or more times. The rearrangement uses TRBV5-6 and TRBJ2-7; D might be TRBD2 (7 bases). The CDR3 is 14 residues long. In germline, CDR1 is SGHDT, CDR2 YYEEEE. The V gene lost 0 bases and the J gene lost 6 bases, with 13 bases spanning the gap. The CDR3 region has the DNA TGTGCCAGCAGCTTGGACAGGGAGGGGGTCGAGCAGTACTTC. Translating it yields CASSLDREGVEQYF.

The table lists this clonotype with a count of one. This rearrangement joins TRBV27 to TRBJ2-7; D gene ambiguous. This CDR3 region has 13 residues. Germline-derived CDR1 and CDR2 are MNHEY and SMNVEV (reference sequence). Trimming stripped 2 bases from V and 5 bases from J, with 10 bases between. The CDR3 reads CASSLNEDHEQYF. CDR3 in DNA: TGTGCCAGCAGTTTAAACGAGGATCACGAGCAGTACTTC.

For the CDR3, the DNA is TGTGCCAGCAGACCCGCCGGGACCCCCAGAGGAGGCAATCAGCCCCAGCATTTT. This codes for CASRPAGTPRGGNQPQHF. This chain uses TRBV28 with TRBJ1-5, with a possible D match to TRBD1 (5 bases). Germline loops: CDR1 MDHEN, CDR2 SYDVKM. The V and J ends lost 6 bases and 2 bases respectively, with 23 bases between them. The CDR3 sequence is 18 residues long. The full variable domain, with the rest looked up from reference TRBV28 and TRBJ1-5, is DVKVTQSSRYLVKRTGEKVFLECVQDMDHENMFWYRQDPGLGLRLIYFSYDVKMKEKGDIPEGYSVSREKKERFSLILESASTNQTSMYLCASRPAGTPRGGNQPQHFGDGTRLSIL.